This TCR beta chain was identified during a study of blood T cell repertoires in COVID-19 (dated by TCRdb to 2018 to 2020). Background on the whole study: The collaborator samples originated in the United States, Italy and Spain and spanned the acute and convalescent phases of COVID-19. The prospective study material was composed of cDNA or gDNA derived from T cells, B-cell-depleted T cells, or PBMCs. Subjects who had been exposed to COVID-19, were actively infected with it, or had recovered from it provided the deeply sampled blood TCRbeta repertoires that made up the dataset. A freely available public database, intended as a resource for researchers studying the immune response to SARS-CoV-2, is where the repertoires were released. The samples were drawn from the first 160 participants of the ongoing ImmuneRACE study and from some 1,300 subjects provided by 6 global collaborators. Nearly every sample came with metadata listing a de-identified subject ID, COVID-19 status, age in years and sex. Where available, HLA class I and class II types were obtained from metadata supplied by the sample provider rather than from assay-based typing. Findings and caveats that apply to the study as a whole: The quantity of clinical and demographic metadata differed by source and by participant and was supplied without curation.

TCRbeta CDR3 regions were amplified from genomic DNA using the immunoSEQ Assay, a bias-controlled multiplex PCR. As for the authors' bioinformatics: The number of nucleated cells in each sample was estimated by amplification of reference gene primers within the assay. Sequence reads were collapsed and filtered to measure the absolute abundance of every unique TCRbeta CDR3 rearrangement. For each sample, productive Simpson clonality was calculated as the square root of Simpson's diversity index over productive rearrangements. TCRdb holds this immuneACCESS table with in-frame rearrangements only. Some clones are missing; in checked studies, unresolved V genes explain under half, and the rest has no known cause. D and trimming come from the DNA, and the V and J calls and clone size come from that table. The table for this sample lists more than 15,000 clones; 70% to 90% of them were counted only once. The ten largest clones represent about 16% of the sample.

The CDR3 measures 16 amino acids from cysteine to phenylalanine. This entry keeps only the CDR3 DNA: 48 bases, framed from base 1. A distance of 13 bases separates the germline ends of V and J, which lose 3 bases and 1 base respectively. Looking up the germline V gene (reference sequence) yields CDR1 LNHDA and CDR2 SQIVND. In the case of this clone: Its antigen is not yet known. Qualities for individual bases were not recorded, and no much larger clone is one base off.

Collaborating institutions collected whole blood in K2EDTA tubes following their own protocols. For TCRbeta analysis, collaborator samples were shipped as frozen whole blood, as isolated PBMCs, or as DNA extracted from either sample type. The rearrangement combines TRBV19 with TRBJ2-1, with the D gene call left open. The sample taken for sequencing was peripheral blood. This TCR was sampled from a human donor with active COVID-19. The donor label of this sample is uncertain. The CDR3 region: CASSMWVDSSYNEQFF. The DNA is TGTGCCAGTAGTATGTGGGTCGACTCATCCTACAATGAGCAGTTCTTC.